This paragraph covers one TCR beta chain sequence. Its antigen remains unidentified. No base-level quality is on record; no much larger clone is a single base apart. The data belong to a study of T cell responses to AZD1222 COVID-19 vaccine (dated by TCRdb to 2020 to 2023). The study in broad terms: A total of about 240 trial participants underwent TCR sequencing, of whom 207 received two doses of AZD1222 and some 26 received two doses of the MenACWY control vaccine. Trial participants were enrolled by age into 18-55, 56-69 and 70-plus year subgroups, with about 150, 28 and 57 TCR-sequenced participants respectively.

The CDR3 regions of human TCRbeta chains were analyzed by immunosequencing. In the authors' own workflow: Repertoire TCRs were checked for matches against a reference library of SARS-CoV-2-specific TCRs that had been generated using the MIRA antigen-specificity platform. Breadth was defined as the fraction of unique TCRs that were SARS-CoV-2-associated. Depth was defined as the fraction of total T cells that were SARS-CoV-2-associated. Using the MIRA data, each spike-specific TCR was assigned both to the spike region to which the TCR was reactive and to a CD4 or CD8 class. Log10-transformed breadth and depth values were compared by one-way ANOVA with Sidak's multiple comparisons tests. This is the immuneACCESS table as TCRdb keeps it, with only in-frame sequences that have V and J called. A part of the clones is gone; compared with another copy, unresolved V genes explain less than half, and the rest is unexplained. That table furnishes V, J and clone size, whereas the DNA furnished D and trimming. This sample lists some 190,000 clones; 90% to 95% were detected once. The top ten clonotypes cover over 1.5% of the sample.

The meaning of the sample's time point label: about 28 days (+/-7) after the second vaccine dose. The treatment or condition label, as the study defines it: meningococcal conjugate vaccine given as trial control. Vaccinee samples were obtained from the UK trials COV001 and COV002, which included a single-blind randomized controlled phase 2/3 trial of AZD1222 (ChAdOx1 nCoV-19) in healthy adults. For TCRbeta chain sequencing, PBMC samples from trial participants were taken at day 0 and at day 28 after the second dose. The paper as a whole reports these results and caveats: Participants were mostly white British and included more females than males, and it was suggested by the authors that clonal diversity may have been underestimated. Reportedly, close to half of the unique spike-specific TCRs recognized epitopes lying outside the regions that are mutated in the B.1.351 and B.1.1.7 variants. After two AZD1222 doses, both the breadth and the depth of spike-specific TCRs were significantly higher than at day 0 and than in MenACWY recipients. The 56-69-year group was small, and its depth increase did not reach significance, likely because of low power. Because no samples from the day 14 peak response were available, repertoires could be characterized only after the peak T cell response. Vaccine-associated CD4 TCRs spanned the whole spike protein, with dominant responses in regions 160-218 and 743-854. Conclusions about previously exposed vaccinees are limited because only six or seven AZD1222 recipients were SARS-CoV-2 seropositive at baseline.

This sample comprised peripheral blood, obtained 28 days after the second dose of the MenACWY control vaccine. The source of this sequence is an adult who received the MenACWY meningococcal vaccine as a control.

The CDR3 protein is CASSRGDRGLLLNTEAFF. The DNA reads as follows: TGTGCCAGCAGTCGTGGGGACAGGGGGCTGTTGCTGAACACTGAAGCTTTCTTT. Recombination connected TRBV27 to TRBJ1-1, with 12 junctional bases fitting TRBD1. The germline V gene (reference sequence) provides CDR1 MNHEY and CDR2 SMNVEV. Germline trimming: 5 bases from V, 0 bases from J; junction bases outside gene matches: 10. The CDR3, from cysteine to phenylalanine, totals 18 residues. Just CDR3 DNA is preserved here, 54 bases in frame from base 1.